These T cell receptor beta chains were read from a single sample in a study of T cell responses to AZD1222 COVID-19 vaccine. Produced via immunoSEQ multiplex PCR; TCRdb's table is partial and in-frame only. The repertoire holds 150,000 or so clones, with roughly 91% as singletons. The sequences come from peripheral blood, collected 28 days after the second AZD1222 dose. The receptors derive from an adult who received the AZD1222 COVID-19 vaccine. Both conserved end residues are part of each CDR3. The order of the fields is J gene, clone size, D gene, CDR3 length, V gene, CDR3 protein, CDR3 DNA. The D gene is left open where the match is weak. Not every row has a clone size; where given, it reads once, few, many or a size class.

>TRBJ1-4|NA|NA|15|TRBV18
CASSPLQEVTEKLFF
TGTGCCAGCTCCCCCCTACAAGAGGTTACTGAAAAACTGTTTTTT
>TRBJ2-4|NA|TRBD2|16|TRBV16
CASSQSSPAGESIQYF
TGTGCCAGCAGCCAATCGTCCCCAGCGGGAGAGAGCATTCAGTACTTC
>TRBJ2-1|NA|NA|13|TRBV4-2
CASSQDSWQEQFF
TGTGCCAGCAGCCAAGACTCTTGGCAAGAGCAGTTCTTC
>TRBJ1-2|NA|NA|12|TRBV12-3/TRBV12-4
CASSLGFYGYTF
TGTGCCAGCAGTTTAGGGTTCTATGGCTACACCTTC
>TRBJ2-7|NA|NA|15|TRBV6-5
CASSYGLASSYEQYF
TGTGCCAGCAGTTATGGGCTCGCGAGCTCCTACGAGCAGTACTTC
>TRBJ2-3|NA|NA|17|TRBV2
CASRRQGGGSGTDTQYF
TGTGCCAGCAGGCGTCAGGGGGGCGGTTCAGGCACAGATACGCAGTATTTT
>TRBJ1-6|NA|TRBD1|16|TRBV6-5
CASSYSPGTGYSPLHF
TGTGCCAGCAGTTACTCGCCCGGGACAGGGTATTCACCCCTCCACTTT
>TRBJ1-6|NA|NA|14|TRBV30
CAWSGTSTGSPLHF
TGTGCCTGGAGTGGGACATCCACGGGGTCACCCCTCCACTTT
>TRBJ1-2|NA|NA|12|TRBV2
CASSDHLYGYTF
TGTGCCAGCAGTGACCACCTCTATGGCTACACCTTC
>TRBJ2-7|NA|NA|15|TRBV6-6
CASRSDRKSLGEQYF
TGTGCCAGCAGATCAGACAGAAAGAGTCTGGGGGAGCAGTACTTC
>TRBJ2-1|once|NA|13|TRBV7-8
CASSLGRNNEQFF
TGTGCCAGCAGCTTGGGTAGAAACAATGAGCAGTTCTTC
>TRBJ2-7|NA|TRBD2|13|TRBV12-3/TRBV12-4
CASRRGGASEQYF
TGTGCCAGCAGACGCGGGGGGGCAAGCGAGCAGTACTTC
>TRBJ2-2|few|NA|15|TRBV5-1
CASSLGDLNTGELFF
TGCGCCAGCAGCTTGGGAGACCTCAACACCGGGGAGCTGTTTTTT
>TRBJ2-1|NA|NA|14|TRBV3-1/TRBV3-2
CASSPGTSYNEQFF
TGTGCCAGCAGCCCCGGGACTTCCTACAATGAGCAGTTCTTC
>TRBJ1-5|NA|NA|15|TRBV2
CASSEAGLKNQPQHF
TGTGCCAGCAGTGAAGCGGGACTGAAAAATCAGCCCCAGCATTTT
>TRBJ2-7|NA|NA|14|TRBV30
CAWSVLGGSYEQYF
TGTGCCTGGAGTGTACTAGGGGGCTCCTACGAGCAGTACTTC
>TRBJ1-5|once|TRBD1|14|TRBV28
CASRRDRGHQPQHF
TGTGCCAGCAGGAGGGACAGGGGCCATCAGCCCCAGCATTTT
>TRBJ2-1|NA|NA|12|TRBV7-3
CASSSNGGEQFF
TGTGCCAGCAGCTCAAATGGGGGTGAGCAGTTCTTC
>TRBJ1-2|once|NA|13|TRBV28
CASTQGQSYGYTF
TGTGCCAGCACGCAGGGCCAATCCTATGGCTACACCTTC
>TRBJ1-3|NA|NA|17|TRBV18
CASSPSAGSASGNTIYF
TGTGCCAGCTCACCTTCAGCGGGCAGTGCCTCTGGAAACACCATATATTTT
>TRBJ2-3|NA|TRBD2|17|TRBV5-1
CASSLGVASGNTDTQYF
TGCGCCAGCAGCTTGGGCGTGGCTAGCGGGAACACAGATACGCAGTATTTT
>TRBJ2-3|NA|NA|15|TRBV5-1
CASSPGAGATDTQYF
TGCGCCAGCAGCCCAGGGGCGGGGGCCACAGATACGCAGTATTTT
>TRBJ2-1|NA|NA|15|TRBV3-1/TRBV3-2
CASSQPGGRAVEQFF
TGTGCCAGCAGCCAACCGGGCGGGCGGGCCGTTGAGCAGTTCTTC
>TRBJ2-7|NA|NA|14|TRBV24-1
CATSEAGHEYEQYF
TGTGCCACCAGTGAAGCGGGACATGAGTACGAGCAGTACTTC
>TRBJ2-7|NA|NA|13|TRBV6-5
CASSPRKWDEQYF
TGTGCCAGCAGTCCGAGAAAATGGGACGAGCAGTACTTC
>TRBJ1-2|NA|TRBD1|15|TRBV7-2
CASSSYRGGYYGYTF
TGTGCCAGCAGCTCGTACAGGGGGGGGTACTATGGCTACACCTTC
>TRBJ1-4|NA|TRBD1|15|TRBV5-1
CASSPGTGGGEKLFF
TGCGCCAGCAGCCCCGGGACAGGGGGCGGTGAAAAACTGTTTTTT
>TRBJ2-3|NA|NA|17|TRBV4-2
CASSQATWGAGTDTQYF
TGTGCCAGCAGCCAAGCGACATGGGGGGCCGGCACAGATACGCAGTATTTT
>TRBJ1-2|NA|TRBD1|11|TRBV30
CAWEDRGGYTF
TGTGCCTGGGAGGACAGGGGGGGCTACACCTTC
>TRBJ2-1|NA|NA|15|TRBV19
CASNTGLFLYNEQFF
TGTGCCAGTAACACGGGACTCTTTCTCTACAATGAGCAGTTCTTC
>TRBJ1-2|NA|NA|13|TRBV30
CAWSVYGARGYTF
TGTGCCTGGAGTGTTTACGGGGCCCGGGGCTACACCTTC
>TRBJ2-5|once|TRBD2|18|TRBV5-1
CASRGTGLAGGSVLAQYF
TGCGCCAGCAGAGGCACAGGACTAGCGGGGGGCTCCGTGTTGGCCCAGTACTTC
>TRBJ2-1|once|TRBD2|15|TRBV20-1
CSASPGLAGYNEQFF
TGCAGTGCTAGTCCGGGACTAGCGGGGTACAATGAGCAGTTCTTC
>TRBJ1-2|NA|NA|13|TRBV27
CASSRLLGYGYTF
TGTGCCAGCAGTCGGCTTCTGGGCTATGGCTACACCTTC
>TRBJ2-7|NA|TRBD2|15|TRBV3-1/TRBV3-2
CASSQGSGGPYEQYF
TGTGCCAGCAGCCAAGGAAGCGGGGGGCCCTACGAGCAGTACTTC
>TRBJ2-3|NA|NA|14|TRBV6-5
CASSHSGRTDTQYF
TGTGCCAGCAGTCATAGCGGACGCACAGATACGCAGTATTTT
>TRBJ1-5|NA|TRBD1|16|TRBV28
CASSTLPGQVGQPQHF
TGTGCCAGCAGTACTCTCCCGGGACAGGTTGGACAGCCCCAGCATTTT
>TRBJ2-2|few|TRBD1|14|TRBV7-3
CASSPTGETGELFF
TGTGCCAGCAGCCCGACAGGGGAGACCGGGGAGCTGTTTTTT
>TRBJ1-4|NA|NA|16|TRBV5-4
CASSLEAPGRFEKLFF
TGTGCCAGCAGCTTGGAGGCCCCTGGGCGGTTTGAAAAACTGTTTTTT
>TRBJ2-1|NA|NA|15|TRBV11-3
CASSLGGLGDNEQFF
TGTGCCAGCAGCTTAGGGGGTCTGGGAGACAATGAGCAGTTCTTC
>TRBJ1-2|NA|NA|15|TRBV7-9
CASSLGGTTNYGYTF
TGTGCCAGCAGCTTAGGCGGGACAACAAACTATGGCTACACCTTC
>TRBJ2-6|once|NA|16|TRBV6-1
CASSEFRGSGANVLTF
TGTGCCAGCAGTGAATTCAGGGGCTCTGGGGCCAACGTCCTGACTTTC
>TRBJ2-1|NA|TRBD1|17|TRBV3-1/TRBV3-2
CASSQVITGGLYNEQFF
TGTGCCAGCAGCCAAGTCATTACAGGGGGTTTATACAATGAGCAGTTCTTC
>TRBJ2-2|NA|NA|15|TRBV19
CASNVAAGHTGELFF
TGTGCCAGTAACGTTGCGGCAGGGCACACCGGGGAGCTGTTTTTT
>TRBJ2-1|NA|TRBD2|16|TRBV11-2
CASSPFLRTSSHEQFF
TGTGCCAGCAGCCCCTTTCTACGGACTAGCTCACATGAGCAGTTCTTC
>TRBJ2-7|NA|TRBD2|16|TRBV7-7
CASSPGLAGTSYEQYF
TGTGCCAGCAGCCCAGGACTAGCGGGCACCTCCTACGAGCAGTACTTC
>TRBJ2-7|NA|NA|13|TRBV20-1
CSASGGYSYEQYF
TGCAGTGCTAGTGGCGGGTATTCCTACGAGCAGTACTTC
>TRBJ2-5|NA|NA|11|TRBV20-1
CSVSERETQYF
TGCAGTGTAAGCGAGAGAGAGACCCAGTACTTC
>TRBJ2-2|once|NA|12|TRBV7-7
CASSLGSGELFF
TGTGCTAGCAGCTTAGGGTCCGGGGAGCTGTTTTTT
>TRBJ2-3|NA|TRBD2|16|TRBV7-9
CASAVGLAGGADTQYF
TGTGCCAGCGCGGTGGGGCTAGCGGGTGGCGCAGATACGCAGTATTTT
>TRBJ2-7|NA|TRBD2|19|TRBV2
CASNRRSLSGTSSSYEQYF
TGTGCCAGCAACAGGAGGTCCCTCTCCGGGACTAGTTCCTCCTACGAGCAGTACTTC
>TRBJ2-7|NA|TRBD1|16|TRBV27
CASTNPTGTGYGEQYF
TGTGCCAGCACCAACCCGACCGGGACAGGGTACGGCGAGCAGTACTTC
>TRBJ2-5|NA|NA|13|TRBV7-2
CASSFFPRDSQYF
TGTGCCAGCAGCTTTTTCCCCCGGGACTCCCAGTACTTC
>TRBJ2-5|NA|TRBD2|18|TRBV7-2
CASSSGTSGWVFQETQYF
TGTGCCAGCAGCTCCGGGACTAGCGGGTGGGTCTTTCAAGAGACCCAGTACTTC
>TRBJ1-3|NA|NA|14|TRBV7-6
CASSLGGSGNTIYF
TGTGCCAGCAGCTTAGGGGGATCCGGAAACACCATATATTTT
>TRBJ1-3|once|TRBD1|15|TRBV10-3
CAISESGTAGNTIYF
TGTGCCATCAGTGAGTCCGGGACAGCTGGAAACACCATATATTTT
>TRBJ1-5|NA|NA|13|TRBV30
CAWSRTENQPQHF
TGTGCCTGGAGTCGGACCGAAAATCAGCCCCAGCATTTT
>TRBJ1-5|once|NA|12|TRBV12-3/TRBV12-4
CASSFSNQPQHF
TGTGCCAGCAGTTTTAGCAATCAGCCCCAGCATTTT
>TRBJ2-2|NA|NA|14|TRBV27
CASTETGATGELFF
TGTGCCAGCACCGAAACGGGGGCCACCGGGGAGCTGTTTTTT